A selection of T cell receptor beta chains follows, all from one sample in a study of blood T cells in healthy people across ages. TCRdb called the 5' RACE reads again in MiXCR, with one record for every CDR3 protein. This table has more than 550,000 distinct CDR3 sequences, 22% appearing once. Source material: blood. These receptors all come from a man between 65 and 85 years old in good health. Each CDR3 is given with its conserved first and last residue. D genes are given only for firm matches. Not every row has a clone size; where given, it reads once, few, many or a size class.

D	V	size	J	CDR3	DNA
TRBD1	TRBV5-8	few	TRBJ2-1	CASSLLGQDYDEQFF	TGTGCCAGCAGCTTGTTAGGACAGGATTATGATGAGCAGTTCTTC
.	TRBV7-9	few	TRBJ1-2	CASRQQANYGYTF	TGTGCCAGCAGGCAACAGGCGAACTATGGCTACACCTTC
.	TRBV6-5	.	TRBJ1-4	CASSYGPGEKLFF	TGTGCCAGCAGTTACGGCCCAGGTGAAAAACTGTTTTTT
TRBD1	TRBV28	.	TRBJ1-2	CASSFSGTGGGNTF	TGTGCCAGCAGTTTCTCGGGGACAGGGGGTGGAAACACCTTC
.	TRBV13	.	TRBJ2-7	CASSLVVRAHEQYF	TGTGCCAGCAGCTTAGTAGTCAGGGCCCACGAGCAGTACTTC
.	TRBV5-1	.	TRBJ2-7	CASSLEPTGEQYF	TGCGCCAGCAGCTTGGAACCCACCGGCGAGCAGTACTTC
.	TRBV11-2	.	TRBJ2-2	CASSLRGINTGELFF	TGTGCCAGCAGCTTACGGGGTATCAACACCGGGGAGCTGTTTTTT
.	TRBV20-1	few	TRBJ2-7	CSAARESSYEQYF	TGCAGTGCGGCCAGGGAGAGCTCCTACGAGCAGTACTTC
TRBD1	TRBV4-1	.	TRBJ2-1	CASSQDIAGGVIDEQFF	TGCGCCAGCAGCCAAGATATCGCAGGGGGTGTTATAGATGAGCAGTTCTTC
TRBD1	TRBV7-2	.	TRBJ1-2	CASSSPLQGNYGYTF	TGTGCCAGCAGCTCTCCGCTACAGGGGAACTATGGCTACACCTTC
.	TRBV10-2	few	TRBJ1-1	CASRWQGMDTEAFF	TGCGCCAGCAGATGGCAGGGGATGGACACTGAAGCTTTCTTT
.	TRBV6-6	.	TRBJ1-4	CATALSNEKLFF	TGTGCCACTGCGTTATCTAATGAAAAACTGTTTTTT
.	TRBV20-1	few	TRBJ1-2	CSARDARGVGYTF	TGCAGTGCTAGAGATGCGCGCGGCGTTGGCTACACCTTC
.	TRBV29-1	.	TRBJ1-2	CSVPLNGPDGYTF	TGCAGCGTCCCTCTGAACGGGCCGGATGGCTACACCTTC
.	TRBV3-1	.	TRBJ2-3	CASSQEIRELDTQYF	TGTGCCAGCAGCCAAGAAATTCGGGAGTTAGATACGCAGTATTTT
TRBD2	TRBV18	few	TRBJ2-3	CASSPRLAGVDTQYF	TGTGCCAGCTCTCCCCGACTAGCGGGAGTAGATACGCAGTATTTT
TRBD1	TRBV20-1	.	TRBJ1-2	CSARDLDRGRNYGYTF	TGCAGTGCTAGAGATCTGGACAGGGGGCGCAACTATGGCTACACCTTC
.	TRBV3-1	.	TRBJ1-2	CASSQGLRRMGYTF	TGTGCCAGCAGCCAAGGGTTACGTCGCATGGGCTACACCTTC
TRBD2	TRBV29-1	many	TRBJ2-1	CSAGLEYNEQFF	TGCAGCGCTGGACTAGAATATAATGAGCAGTTCTTC
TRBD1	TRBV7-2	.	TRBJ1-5	CASSSRTGLNSNQPQHF	TGTGCCAGCAGCTCGCGGACAGGACTTAATAGCAATCAGCCCCAGCATTTT
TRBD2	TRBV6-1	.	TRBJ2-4	CASSVLAGEKNIQYF	TGTGCCAGCAGTGTTCTAGCGGGGGAGAAAAACATTCAGTACTTC
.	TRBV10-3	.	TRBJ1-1	CAISDWWSSTEAFF	TGTGCCATCAGTGATTGGTGGTCTAGCACTGAAGCTTTCTTT
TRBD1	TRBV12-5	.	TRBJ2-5	CASGLDGQGETQYF	TGTGCTAGTGGTTTGGACGGACAGGGAGAGACCCAGTACTTC
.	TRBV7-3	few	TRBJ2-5	CASSSGAFNQETQYF	TGTGCCAGCAGCTCCGGGGCCTTCAACCAAGAGACCCAGTACTTC
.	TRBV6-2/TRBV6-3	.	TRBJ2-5	CASALAAETQYF	TGTGCCAGCGCATTAGCAGCGGAGACCCAGTACTTC
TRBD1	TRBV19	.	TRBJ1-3	CASSIAGQARNTIYF	TGTGCCAGTAGTATAGCGGGACAGGCCAGAAACACCATATATTTT
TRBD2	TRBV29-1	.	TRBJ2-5	CSVEGLAGCQETQYF	TGCAGCGTTGAGGGACTAGCGGGATGCCAAGAGACCCAGTACTTC
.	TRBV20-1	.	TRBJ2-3	CSVQGGPRDTQYF	TGCAGTGTTCAGGGGGGGCCCAGAGATACGCAGTATTTT
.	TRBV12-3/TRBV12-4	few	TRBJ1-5	CASTPTPLGQPQHF	TGTGCCAGCACCCCAACGCCTCTCGGGCAGCCCCAGCATTTT
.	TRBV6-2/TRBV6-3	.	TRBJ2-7	CASSYAQQDIYEQYF	TGTGCCAGCAGTTACGCCCAACAGGATATCTACGAGCAGTACTTC
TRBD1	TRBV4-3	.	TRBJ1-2	CASSSGTGENYGYTF	TGCGCCAGCAGTTCCGGGACAGGGGAGAACTATGGCTACACCTTC
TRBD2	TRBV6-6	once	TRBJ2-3	CASSRTSGAVTDTQYF	TGTGCCAGCAGTCGGACTAGCGGGGCCGTCACAGATACGCAGTATTTT
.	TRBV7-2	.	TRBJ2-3	CASSKDGISTDTQYF	TGTGCCAGCAGCAAGGACGGAATTAGCACAGATACGCAGTATTTT
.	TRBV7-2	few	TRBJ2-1	CASSPGMGYNEQFF	TGTGCCAGCAGCCCAGGGATGGGCTACAATGAGCAGTTCTTC
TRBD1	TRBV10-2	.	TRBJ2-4	CASTTLGQGENIQYF	TGCGCCAGCACCACCTTGGGACAGGGGGAAAACATTCAGTACTTC
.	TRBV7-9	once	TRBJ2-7	CASSPGQSLYEQYF	TGTGCCAGCAGCCCCGGACAGTCTCTCTACGAGCAGTACTTC
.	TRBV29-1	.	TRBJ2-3	CSDTTRPHADTQYF	TGCAGCGACACGACAAGGCCGCACGCAGATACGCAGTATTTT
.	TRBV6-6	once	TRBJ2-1	CASSYPGSDYNEQFF	TGTGCCAGCAGTTACCCCGGCAGTGACTACAATGAGCAGTTCTTC
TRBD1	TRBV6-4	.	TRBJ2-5	CASSEGGTGQETQYF	TGTGCCAGCAGTGAAGGCGGGACAGGGCAAGAGACCCAGTACTTC
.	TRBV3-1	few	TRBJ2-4	CASSQGGATKNIQYF	TGTGCCAGCAGCCAAGGCGGGGCCACCAAAAACATTCAGTACTTC
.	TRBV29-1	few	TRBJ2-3	CSVEEFGFDGTQITDTQYF	TGCAGCGTTGAGGAGTTTGGTTTTGATGGGACCCAAATCACAGATACGCAGTATTTT
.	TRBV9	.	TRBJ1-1	CASSVAGLTEAFF	TGTGCCAGCAGCGTGGCAGGGCTTACTGAAGCTTTCTTT
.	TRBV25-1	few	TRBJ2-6	CASSDLKRSGANVLTF	TGTGCCAGCAGTGACCTAAAGCGGTCTGGGGCCAACGTCCTGACTTTC
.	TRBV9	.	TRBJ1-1	CASSVSSGEAFF	TGTGCCAGCAGCGTGTCATCAGGGGAAGCTTTCTTT
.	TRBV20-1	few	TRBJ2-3	CSARDYRRTGDTQYF	TGCAGTGCTAGAGATTATAGGAGAACGGGGGATACGCAGTATTTT
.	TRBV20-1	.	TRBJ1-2	CSARDSTPNYGYTF	TGCAGTGCTAGAGACAGCACCCCTAACTATGGCTACACCTTC
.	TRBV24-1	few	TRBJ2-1	CATSDKLWTSSYNEQFF	TGTGCCACCAGTGATAAACTTTGGACGAGCTCCTACAATGAGCAGTTCTTC
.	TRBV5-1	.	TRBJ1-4	CASSLDGGSNEKLFF	TGCGCCAGCAGCTTGGATGGGGGTAGTAATGAAAAACTGTTTTTT
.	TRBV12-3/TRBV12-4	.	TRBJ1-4	CASSFPSKGEKLFF	TGTGCCAGCAGTTTTCCTAGCAAGGGGGAAAAACTGTTTTTT
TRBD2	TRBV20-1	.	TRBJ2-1	CSARGLAGGIYNEQFF	TGCAGTGCTAGGGGGCTAGCGGGAGGTATCTACAATGAGCAGTTCTTC
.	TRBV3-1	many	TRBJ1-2	CASSQGTYGYTF	TGTGCCAGCAGCCAGGGAACCTATGGCTACACCTTC
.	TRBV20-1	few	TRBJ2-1	CSARADSEQFF	TGCAGTGCTAGAGCGGATAGTGAGCAGTTCTTC